The sequence of this T cell receptor beta chain was determined in a study of shared clonotypes between healthy human individuals. On the study more broadly: A couple of women and three men aged 18 to 49 made up the donors.

This table comes from immunoSEQ multiplex PCR, and its TCRdb copy is limited to in-frame clones, with some not included. This table holds about 480,000 clones, almost 80% found once. Germline assignment: CDR1 SEHNR and CDR2 FQNEAQ (reference sequence). CDR3 length equals 15 residues. V gave up 2 bases and J gave up 14 bases; unmatched junction bases: 12. The sequence was obtained from a woman between 40 and 50 years old in good health. Some clones in this sample may be carry-over from other donors' samples. Sequencing used PBMCs. The chain carries TRBV7-9 and TRBJ2-1, with 10 bases aligning to TRBD2. The CDR3 loop reads CASSLSGLAGVIKFF. CDR3 DNA: TGTGCCAGCAGCTTATCGGGGCTAGCGGGAGTAATAAAGTTCTTC.